This passage covers 17 T cell receptor beta chains from one sample sequenced in a study of cytomegalovirus exposure and HLA in healthy donors. Primers: 60 Vbeta forward and 13 Jbeta reverse. The repertoire was sequenced with immunoSEQ multiplex PCR; TCRdb's copy has only in-frame clones and lacks some. The repertoire has some 200,000 clones, just under 70% of them found once; the top ten carry less than 3%. Input material: PBMCs. These receptors were taken from a man aged 40-55 years in good health and CMV-seropositive.

There are a few counts of this clone. V gene TRBV7-9 combines with J gene TRBJ1-1; D is possibly TRBD1 (5 bases). Germline V gene sequence: CDR1 SEHNR, CDR2 FQNEAQ (reference sequence). V lost 3 bases and J lost 4, with 9 bases in between. This CDR3 comprises 13 residues. The chain's CDR3 is CASSLRGVTEAFF. The CDR3 DNA follows: TGTGCCAGCAGCTTGCGGGGGGTCACTGAAGCTTTCTTT. Complete variable domain (other parts from reference TRBV7-9 and TRBJ1-1): DTGVSQNPRHKITKRGQNVTFRCDPISEHNRLYWYRQTLGQGPEFLTYFQNEAQLEKSRLLSDRFSAERPKGSFSTLEIQRTEQGDSAMYLCASSLRGVTEAFFGQGTRLTVV.

The CDR3 is CASSENYQETQYF. As DNA, the CDR3 is TGTGCCAGCAGCGAGAATTACCAAGAGACCCAGTACTTC. The V and J genes are TRBV11-3 and TRBJ2-5; D remains unclear. V shed 5 bases and J shed 0 bases, with 7 bases lying between them. The germline gives CDR1 SGHNT, CDR2 YENEEA. This CDR3 is 13 amino acids long.

Regarding this clone: The junction does not match germline at one end; this may be a read error. The rearrangement uses TRBV7-9 and TRBJ2-7; 8 bases map to TRBD1. There are 18 residues in the CDR3. Germline values: CDR1 SEHNR, CDR2 FQNEAQ (reference sequence). The CDR3 DNA follows: TGTTCCAGCATCCCCCTCGCCCAGGACAGGGCGAGCTCCTACGAGCAGTACTTC. Protein sequence: CSSIPLAQDRASSYEQYF.

The chain uses TRBV21-1 and TRBJ1-6; the DNA was not compared with TRBD1, the D call given in the table. TRBV21-1 represents a pseudogene. This CDR3 region has 17 residues. CDR3 DNA sequence: TGTGCCAGCAGCAAACGACAGGATCGGGTAGGTAATTCACCCCTCCACTTT. The encoded protein is CASSKRQDRVGNSPLHF.

V gene TRBV2 combines with J gene TRBJ1-2; TRBD1 is a possible D gene (5 bases). Trimming pared 5 bases from V and 6 bases from J, leaving 16 bases between. The germline CDR1 and CDR2 sequences are SNHLY and FYNNEI. CDR3 length: 14 amino acids. The CDR3 DNA is TGTGCCAGCAGTTACAGGCTCCAAGAGCATGGCTACACCTTC. It yields the protein CASSYRLQEHGYTF.

This chain connects TRBV5-4 to TRBJ1-2; the D is unclear. V lost 4 bases and J 4 bases, leaving 11 bases between the germline ends. Looked up from germline, CDR1 is SGHNT and CDR2 is YYREEE (reference sequence). This CDR3 comprises 13 residues. CDR3 bases: TGTGCCAGCAGCCCCGACCCAGGCTATGGCTACACCTTC. Translated: CASSPDPGYGYTF.

V usage is TRBV6-5 and J usage is TRBJ1-4; 7 bases are shared with TRBD1. CDR1 and CDR2 (germline): MNHEY, SVGAGI. The CDR3 runs to 14 residues. The V gene end was trimmed by 2 bases and the J gene end by 7 bases; junction bases not matched to a gene: 4. CDR3 coding DNA: TGTGCCAGCAGTTACGACAGGGCCCCTGAAAAACTGTTTTTT. Its protein product is CASSYDRAPEKLFF.

About this clone itself: The sample holds other DNA sequences that translate to the same CDR3. CDR3 DNA: TGCGCCAGCAGCTTGGATGGCAGCTACGAGCAGTACTTC. Translation: CASSLDGSYEQYF. The gene calls are TRBV5-1 and TRBJ2-7; D uncertain. The CDR3 is 13 amino acids. Trimming pared 0 bases from V and 3 bases from J, leaving 7 bases between. Germline CDR1 SGHRS, CDR2 YFSETQ.

The V gene is TRBV4-1, the J gene TRBJ2-7, with D hard to call. The germline V gene has CDR1 MGHRA and CDR2 YSYEKL. V was pared by 3 bases and J by 1 base, with 7 bases between. This CDR3 comprises 13 residues. The CDR3 region has the DNA TGCGCCAGCAGCCACCCCGGGTCCTACGAGCAGTACTTC. Amino acids: CASSHPGSYEQYF.

This chain connects TRBV2 to TRBJ1-4; D may be TRBD1 (5 bases). V lost 3 bases, J lost 8 bases, and 13 bases lay in between. CDR3 length equals 14 residues. Germline CDR1 is SNHLY and CDR2 is FYNNEI. In DNA, the CDR3 is TGTGCCAGCAGTGATCGCCAGGGAGGAGAAAAACTGTTTTTT. Translated, it gives CASSDRQGGEKLFF. The variable domain in full, with the rest retrieved from reference TRBV2 and TRBJ1-4, is EPEVTQTPSHQVTQMGQEVILRCVPISNHLYFYWYRQILGQKVEFLVSFYNNEISEKSEIFDDQFSVERPDGSNFTLKIRSTKLEDSAMYFCASSDRQGGEKLFFGSGTQLSVL.

This clone came up once. The V gene is TRBV7-6, the J gene TRBJ2-7; the D gene is possibly TRBD2 (7 bases). Germline assignment: CDR1 SGHVS and CDR2 FNYEAQ. The CDR3 loop spans 11 amino acids. V shed 8 bases and J shed 6 bases, with 11 bases lying between them. In nucleotides, the CDR3 is TGTGCCAGCGCCGGGGGGCGCGAGCAGTACTTC. Translation gives CASAGGREQYF. The full variable domain, rest sourced from reference TRBV7-6 and TRBJ2-7, is GAGVSQSPRYKVTKRGQDVALRCDPISGHVSLYWYRQALGQGPEFLTYFNYEAQQDKSGLPNDRFSAERPEGSISTLTIQRTEQRDSAMYRCASAGGREQYFGPGTRLTVT.

CDR3 DNA: TGTGCCAGCAGCTTAGTAGGGGCTAGCTCCTACAATGAGCAGTTCTTC. Protein product: CASSLVGASSYNEQFF. The chain employs TRBV7-2 and TRBJ2-1; D is possibly TRBD1 (5 bases). The CDR3 runs 16 residues. Germline values: CDR1 SGHTA, CDR2 FQGNSA. Trimming stripped 1 base from V and 0 bases from J, with 10 bases between.

The rearrangement uses TRBV11-2 and TRBJ1-3, with D perhaps matching TRBD1 (6 bases). V gave up 3 bases and J gave up 3 bases, with 12 bases separating them. The CDR3 runs to 15 residues. Germline assignment: CDR1 SGHAT and CDR2 FQNNGV. The CDR3 DNA is TGTGCCAGCAGCTTCTTGGGGGCGGTTGGAAACACCATATATTTT. Its translation is CASSFLGAVGNTIYF.

This sequence joins TRBV5-1 and TRBJ2-6; 7 bases fit TRBD1. The CDR3 loop spans 20 amino acids. Germline values: CDR1 SGHRS, CDR2 YFSETQ. J gave up 0 bases and V 1 base, and 13 bases lay outside the gene matches. CDR3 DNA: TGCGCCAGCAGCTTGTTGGGCCCGACAGGGATAACCTCTGGGGCCAACGTCCTGACTTTC. Translating it yields CASSLLGPTGITSGANVLTF. Full variable domain (outside the CDR3, taken from reference TRBV5-1 and TRBJ2-6): KAGVTQTPRYLIKTRGQQVTLSCSPISGHRSVSWYQQTPGQGLQFLFEYFSETQRNKGNFPGRFSGRQFSNSRSEMNVSTLELGDSALYLCASSLLGPTGITSGANVLTFGAGSRLTVL.

The rearrangement uses TRBV28 and TRBJ1-4; no clear D gene. Germline loops: CDR1 MDHEN, CDR2 SYDVKM. V was shortened by 2 bases and J by 8 bases, with 9 bases between the two germline ends. The CDR3 covers 13 residues. The CDR3 loop is CASSLHAREKLFF. The CDR3 DNA reads as TGTGCCAGCAGTTTACACGCGCGCGAAAAACTGTTTTTT.

The genes are TRBV28 and TRBJ1-4; 9 bases agree with TRBD1. The germline gives CDR1 MDHEN, CDR2 SYDVKM. V lost 5 bases and J lost 5; bases outside the gene matches: 6. This CDR3 contains 15 residues. CDR3 residues: CASSPGGTGNEKLFF. In DNA form, the CDR3 reads TGTGCCAGCAGTCCCGGTGGGACAGGGAATGAAAAACTGTTTTTT.

The V and J genes are TRBV5-4 and TRBJ1-2; TRBD1 matches at 8 bases. Germline CDR1 SGHNT, CDR2 YYREEE (reference sequence). The CDR3 totals 13 residues. V lost 6 bases, J lost 8 bases, and 9 bases stayed unmatched. The CDR3 sequence: CASNIQGARGYTF. CDR3 nucleotides: TGTGCCAGCAACATCCAGGGGGCGCGGGGCTACACCTTC.